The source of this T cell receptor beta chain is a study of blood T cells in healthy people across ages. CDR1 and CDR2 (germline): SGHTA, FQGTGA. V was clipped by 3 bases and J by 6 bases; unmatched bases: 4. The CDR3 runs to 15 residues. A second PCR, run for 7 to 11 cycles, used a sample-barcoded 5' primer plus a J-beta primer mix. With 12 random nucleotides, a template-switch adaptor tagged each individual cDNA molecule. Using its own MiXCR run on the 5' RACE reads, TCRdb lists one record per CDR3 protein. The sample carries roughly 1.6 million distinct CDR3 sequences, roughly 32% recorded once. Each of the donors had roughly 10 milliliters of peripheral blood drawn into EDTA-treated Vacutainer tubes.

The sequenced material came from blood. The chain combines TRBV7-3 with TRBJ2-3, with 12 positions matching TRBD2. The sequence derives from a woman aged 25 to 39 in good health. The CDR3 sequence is CASSFLGTSGDTQYF. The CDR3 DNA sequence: TGTGCCAGCAGCTTCCTCGGGACTAGCGGGGATACGCAGTATTTT.